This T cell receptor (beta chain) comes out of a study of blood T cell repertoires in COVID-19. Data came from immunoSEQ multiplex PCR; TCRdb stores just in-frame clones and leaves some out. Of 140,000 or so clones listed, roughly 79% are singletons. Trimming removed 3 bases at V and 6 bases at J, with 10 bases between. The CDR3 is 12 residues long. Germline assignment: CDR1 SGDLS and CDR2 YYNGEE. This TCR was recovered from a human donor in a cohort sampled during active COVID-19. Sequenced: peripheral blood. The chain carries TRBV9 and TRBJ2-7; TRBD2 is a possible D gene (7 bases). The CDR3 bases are TGTGCCAGCAGCGAAGGGGGGGGCGAGCAGTACTTC. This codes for CASSEGGGEQYF.